This TCR beta chain was sequenced in a study of regulatory T cells in long-lasting Graves disease. The overall study: Over 5 years of antithyroid drugs plus positive TSH receptor antibodies defined persistent Graves' disease.

The time point: persistent/refractory GD, antithyroid drugs over 5 years with positive TRAb. The TCR library was made from RNA extracted from PBMCs. Diagnoses of Graves' disease were made by American Thyroid Association guidelines. Arm-PCR of CDR3 regions and iRepertoire HTBI primers were the basis on which TCR beta libraries were built. TCRdb independently ran MiXCR on the multiplex PCR reads; one entry per CDR3 protein. The sample lists fewer than 600,000 distinct CDR3 sequences, approximately 23% occurring once. Study-level results: Reduced TCR diversity was observed in persistent Graves' patients versus newly diagnosed patients.

On this clonotype itself: Its antigen is unidentified.

The CDR3 sequence is 14 residues long. V shed 7 bases and J shed 0 bases, with 11 bases lying between them. Sequenced here: peripheral blood mononuclear cells (PBMCs), sampled when the disease was refractory, from a patient treated with antithyroid drugs. This receptor was identified in a female donor with Graves disease. The V and J genes are TRBV12-3 or TRBV12-4 and TRBJ2-3; D is unresolved. The CDR3 spells CASKMGFSTDTQYF. In DNA form, the CDR3 reads TGTGCCAGCAAGATGGGATTTAGCACAGATACGCAGTATTTT.